Listed below are T cell receptor beta chains from one sample, sequenced in a study of CD8 T cells in Susac syndrome. Using its own MiXCR run on the immunoSEQ multiplex PCR reads, TCRdb lists one record per CDR3 protein. The sample lists some 190,000 distinct CDR3 sequences, approximately 94% occurring once. Sequencing was done on a sample of CD4+ T cells from PBMCs. These receptors came from a human donor in good health. Each CDR3 is given with its conserved first and last residue. D genes are given only for firm matches. The listing skips clone size in some rows; elsewhere it reads once, few, many or a size class.

NA	NA	TRBV20-1	TRBJ1-5	CSADLQGQPQHF	TGCAGTGCTGATTTACAGGGTCAGCCCCAGCATTTT
NA	NA	TRBV19	TRBJ1-2	CASSGGGIYGYTF	TGTGCCAGTAGCGGCGGGGGTATTTATGGCTACACCTTC
NA	NA	TRBV4-3	TRBJ2-3	CASSQERGPQYF	TGCGCCAGCAGCCAAGAGCGAGGGCCGCAGTATTTT
NA	NA	TRBV20-1	TRBJ2-5	CSASDRDKSQETQYF	TGCAGTGCTAGTGACCGGGACAAGAGTCAAGAGACCCAGTACTTC
NA	TRBD2	TRBV27	TRBJ2-2	CASSLASGNTGELFF	TGTGCCAGCAGTTTGGCTAGCGGCAACACCGGGGAGCTGTTTTTT
NA	TRBD2	TRBV20-1	TRBJ2-5	CSARPTSGSVTQYF	TGCAGTGCTAGACCTACTAGCGGGAGTGTGACCCAGTACTTC
NA	TRBD1	TRBV25-1	TRBJ2-7	CASRGLSYEQYF	TGTGCCTCAAGGGGGCTCTCCTACGAGCAGTACTTC
NA	NA	TRBV4-1	TRBJ2-1	CASSQRTLADSYNEQFF	TGCGCCAGCAGCCAGAGAACGTTAGCGGATTCCTACAATGAGCAGTTCTTC
NA	NA	TRBV9	TRBJ1-1	CASSATGQSTEAFF	TGTGCCAGCAGCGCGACTGGACAGTCCACTGAAGCTTTCTTT
NA	NA	TRBV24-1	TRBJ2-1	CATSDLWDSYNEQFF	TGTGCCACCAGTGATTTGTGGGATTCCTACAATGAGCAGTTCTTC
NA	TRBD1	TRBV5-4	TRBJ2-5	CASSSRGQTQETQYF	TGTGCCAGCAGCTCTCGGGGACAGACTCAAGAGACCCAGTACTTC
NA	TRBD2	TRBV20-1	TRBJ2-1	CSAGRSGRAYEQFF	TGCAGTGCTGGACGTAGCGGGAGGGCATATGAGCAGTTCTTC
NA	NA	TRBV12-3/TRBV12-4	TRBJ2-1	CASSSDFDEQFF	TGTGCCAGCAGTTCGGACTTCGATGAGCAGTTCTTC
NA	NA	TRBV30	TRBJ1-5	CAFMDRWVGQPQHF	TGTGCCTTCATGGACCGGTGGGTAGGTCAGCCCCAGCATTTT
NA	NA	TRBV25-1	TRBJ1-4	CASSEAGTSTNEKLFF	TGTGCCAGCAGTGAGGCCGGGACATCAACTAATGAAAAACTGTTTTTT
NA	NA	TRBV6-5	TRBJ2-7	CASSYRGNEQYF	TGTGCCAGCAGTTACCGGGGTAACGAGCAGTACTTC
NA	NA	TRBV30	TRBJ2-3	CACSPGADTQYF	TGTGCCTGCTCTCCGGGGGCAGATACGCAGTATTTT
NA	NA	TRBV18	TRBJ1-5	CASSPENSNQPQHF	TGTGCCAGCTCACCGGAGAATAGCAATCAGCCCCAGCATTTT
NA	NA	TRBV24-1	TRBJ2-1	CATSDLIGHEQFF	TGTGCCACCAGTGATTTGATAGGGCATGAGCAGTTCTTC
once	NA	TRBV18	TRBJ2-3	CASSPQAGRTDTQYF	TGTGCCAGCTCACCACAGGCCGGGAGAACAGATACGCAGTATTTT
NA	NA	TRBV30	TRBJ1-1	CVTDGAWNTEAFF	TGTGTTACCGACGGGGCGTGGAACACTGAAGCTTTCTTT
NA	TRBD2	TRBV12-3/TRBV12-4	TRBJ2-1	CASSSWTSGSWNEQFF	TGTGCCAGCAGTTCCTGGACTAGCGGGAGTTGGAATGAGCAGTTCTTC
NA	NA	TRBV6-2/TRBV6-3	TRBJ2-1	CASTHRGGSYNEQFF	TGTGCCAGCACCCATCGGGGAGGCTCCTACAATGAGCAGTTCTTC
NA	TRBD1	TRBV12-3/TRBV12-4	TRBJ1-1	CANRREQGIAEAFF	TGTGCCAACAGGAGGGAACAGGGGATAGCTGAAGCTTTCTTT
NA	NA	TRBV27	TRBJ2-1	CASSLTWDWGYNEQFF	TGTGCCAGCAGTTTAACCTGGGACTGGGGCTACAATGAGCAGTTCTTC
NA	NA	TRBV25-1	TRBJ2-7	CASSEILAGEQYF	TGTGCCAGCAGTGAAATCCTAGCAGGCGAGCAGTACTTC
once	TRBD1	TRBV20-1	TRBJ2-7	CSAAGQGGREQYF	TGCAGTGCGGCGGGACAGGGTGGACGAGAGCAGTACTTC
NA	NA	TRBV25-1	TRBJ2-5	CASSEGARETQYF	TGTGCCAGCAGTGAGGGGGCACGAGAGACCCAGTACTTC
NA	TRBD2	TRBV5-4	TRBJ2-3	CASSNTSGSGFTQYF	TGTGCCAGCAGCAATACTAGCGGGAGTGGATTTACGCAGTATTTT
NA	TRBD1	TRBV19	TRBJ2-7	CASSISGTATYEQYF	TGTGCCAGTAGTATCTCGGGGACAGCCACCTACGAGCAGTACTTC
NA	TRBD2	TRBV11-1	TRBJ2-7	CASSLRGSGTYEQYF	TGTGCCAGCAGCTTACGCGGGAGTGGGACCTACGAGCAGTACTTC
NA	TRBD1	TRBV30	TRBJ2-1	CAWSRDRNNEQFF	TGTGCCTGGAGTCGGGACAGAAACAATGAGCAGTTCTTC
NA	NA	TRBV6-5	TRBJ2-7	CASRTFSGEQYF	TGTGCCAGCAGGACCTTTTCGGGGGAGCAGTACTTC
NA	TRBD1	TRBV15	TRBJ1-5	CATSRDRENQPQHF	TGTGCCACCAGCAGGGACAGGGAAAATCAGCCCCAGCATTTT
NA	TRBD2	TRBV4-2	TRBJ2-1	CASSQATSGINEQFF	TGTGCCAGCAGCCAGGCGACTAGCGGGATCAATGAGCAGTTCTTC
NA	NA	TRBV3-1	TRBJ1-2	CASSQDVSGPHGYTF	TGTGCCAGCAGCCAAGATGTCTCCGGACCCCATGGCTACACCTTC
NA	NA	TRBV3-1	TRBJ2-1	CASSLRNYNEQFF	TGTGCCAGCAGCTTACGGAATTACAATGAGCAGTTCTTC
NA	TRBD1	TRBV7-3	TRBJ2-1	CASSPDRGAYNEQFF	TGTGCCAGCAGCCCGGACAGGGGTGCTTACAATGAGCAGTTCTTC
few	NA	TRBV20-1	TRBJ2-5	CSAAKETQYF	TGCAGTGCTGCTAAAGAGACCCAGTACTTC
NA	NA	TRBV20-1	TRBJ2-3	CSALVDTQYF	TGCAGTGCGTTAGTAGATACGCAGTATTTT
NA	TRBD2	TRBV20-1	TRBJ2-7	CSASRGTSGTSEQYF	TGCAGTGCTAGCCGCGGGACTAGCGGGACCTCCGAGCAGTACTTC
NA	NA	TRBV11-2	TRBJ2-2	CASSFITGELFF	TGTGCCAGCAGCTTCATAACCGGGGAGCTGTTTTTT
NA	NA	TRBV15	TRBJ1-1	CATSRDFLNTEAFF	TGTGCCACCAGCAGAGATTTTCTGAACACTGAAGCTTTCTTT
NA	NA	TRBV12-5	TRBJ2-4	CARGGRQSGLAKNIQYF	TGTGCTAGAGGCGGGCGCCAATCGGGACTAGCCAAAAACATTCAGTACTTC
NA	NA	TRBV27	TRBJ2-1	CASSLEFSSYNEQFF	TGTGCCAGCAGTTTAGAGTTCAGCTCCTACAATGAGCAGTTCTTC
NA	TRBD2	TRBV3-1	TRBJ2-5	CASSQVAGDLLRETQYF	TGTGCCAGCAGCCAGGTAGCGGGAGATTTACTCCGAGAGACCCAGTACTTC
NA	NA	TRBV7-2	TRBJ1-2	CASSLTGRNYGYTF	TGTGCCAGCAGCTTAACTGGCCGGAACTATGGCTACACCTTC
NA	NA	TRBV29-1	TRBJ2-7	CSVESRDGSYEQYF	TGCAGCGTTGAAAGCCGGGACGGCTCCTACGAGCAGTACTTC
NA	NA	TRBV28	TRBJ2-7	CASSLSRVDEQYF	TGTGCCAGCAGTTTAAGCAGGGTCGACGAGCAGTACTTC
NA	NA	TRBV5-1	TRBJ2-3	CASSLDGVRDTQYF	TGCGCCAGCAGCTTGGACGGGGTCAGGGATACGCAGTATTTT
NA	NA	TRBV3-1	TRBJ1-1	CASSLPGARAFF	TGTGCCAGCAGCCTTCCAGGGGCACGCGCTTTCTTT
once	TRBD1	TRBV20-1	TRBJ1-2	CSARARDRNYGYTF	TGCAGTGCTAGAGCCCGGGACAGAAACTATGGCTACACCTTC
NA	TRBD2	TRBV20-1	TRBJ2-5	CSARGVLAVQETQYF	TGCAGTGCTAGAGGTGTCCTAGCGGTACAAGAGACCCAGTACTTC
once	TRBD1	TRBV20-1	TRBJ2-2	CSAREGRGLGELFF	TGCAGTGCTAGAGAGGGCAGGGGGTTAGGGGAGCTGTTTTTT
NA	TRBD2	TRBV4-2	TRBJ2-3	CASRQREITDTQYF	TGTGCCAGCAGGCAGCGGGAAATCACAGATACGCAGTATTTT